Listed below are T cell receptor beta chains from one sample, sequenced in a study of beta chain features in type 1 diabetes. The table came from immunoSEQ multiplex PCR; TCRdb's copy has only in-frame clones and leaves some out. The sample lists 150,000 to 200,000 clones, more than 60% occurring once. The sample taken for sequencing was naive CD4+ T cells from blood. Receptor source: a man aged 25-40 years with type 1 diabetes. CDR3s include the opening cysteine and the closing phenylalanine or tryptophan. D genes are given only for firm matches. Expanded clones get a size class; other rows say once, few or many, or leave the size out.

clone_size,v_call,d_call,j_call,cdr3_length,cdr3_aa,cdr3_nt
once,TRBV7-9,NA,TRBJ2-5,13,CASSLTAQETQYF,TGTGCCAGCAGCTTAACCGCCCAAGAGACCCAGTACTTC
NA,TRBV29-1,TRBD1,TRBJ2-7,12,CSATGRVGEQYF,TGCAGCGCGACAGGGCGGGTCGGCGAGCAGTACTTC
NA,TRBV7-9,TRBD2,TRBJ2-5,14,CASSLNWGGETQYF,TGTGCCAGCAGCTTGAACTGGGGGGGAGAGACCCAGTACTTC
once,TRBV10-1,NA,TRBJ2-2,15,CASSESGRGTGELFF,TGCGCCAGCAGTGAGTCCGGCAGAGGGACCGGGGAGCTGTTTTTT
NA,TRBV7-2,NA,TRBJ2-7,15,CASSVGGQASYEQYF,TGTGCCAGCAGCGTAGGAGGCCAGGCTTCCTACGAGCAGTACTTC
NA,TRBV30,NA,TRBJ1-1,12,CACSQGRTEAFF,TGTGCCTGTTCCCAGGGTCGGACTGAAGCTTTCTTT
NA,TRBV5-4,TRBD1,TRBJ2-2,16,CASSLGDRFYTGELFF,TGTGCCAGCAGCTTGGGGGACAGATTTTACACCGGGGAGCTGTTTTTT
NA,TRBV10-3,TRBD2,TRBJ2-3,17,CAISESIAGPYTDTQYF,TGTGCCATCAGTGAGTCGATAGCGGGCCCGTACACAGATACGCAGTATTTT
few,TRBV7-9,NA,TRBJ1-1,13,CASRTQENTEAFF,TGTGCCAGCAGAACCCAGGAGAACACTGAAGCTTTCTTT
NA,TRBV4-2,NA,TRBJ1-1,14,CASSQDVRNTEAFF,TGTGCCAGCAGCCAAGATGTAAGGAACACTGAAGCTTTCTTT
NA,TRBV25-1,TRBD2,TRBJ2-5,15,CASSETGLAQETQYF,TGTGCCAGCAGTGAAACCGGACTAGCACAAGAGACCCAGTACTTC
NA,TRBV29-1,TRBD2,TRBJ2-1,12,CSVAGGSNEQFF,TGCAGCGTTGCGGGGGGAAGCAATGAGCAGTTCTTC
NA,TRBV29-1,NA,TRBJ2-5,11,CSVEDSLKEYF,TGCAGCGTTGAAGATAGTCTTAAGGAGTACTTC
NA,TRBV7-2,NA,TRBJ2-3,14,CASSRVQGGDTQYF,TGTGCCAGCAGCCGGGTCCAGGGGGGAGATACGCAGTATTTT
NA,TRBV5-1,NA,TRBJ2-3,11,CASSTGDTQYF,TGCGCCAGCAGCACAGGAGATACGCAGTATTTT
NA,TRBV7-8,TRBD2,TRBJ2-5,14,CASSLERGLETQYF,TGTGCCAGCAGCCTAGAGCGGGGGTTGGAGACCCAGTACTTC
NA,TRBV30,TRBD2,TRBJ2-1,17,CAWSVRRTSGGLNEQFF,TGTGCCTGGAGTGTACGGAGGACTAGCGGGGGGCTAAATGAGCAGTTCTTC
NA,TRBV29-1,NA,TRBJ2-5,13,CSVEQHPKETQYF,TGCAGCGTTGAACAACACCCCAAAGAGACCCAGTACTTC
NA,TRBV29-1,NA,TRBJ2-7,12,CSVEWQGDEQYF,TGCAGCGTTGAATGGCAGGGCGACGAGCAGTACTTC
NA,TRBV29-1,NA,TRBJ1-3,14,CSVGSESSGNTIYF,TGCAGCGTTGGCTCGGAGAGCTCTGGAAACACCATATATTTT
NA,TRBV6-5,NA,TRBJ2-3,15,CASSYTVTAKDTQYF,TGTGCCAGCAGTTACACGGTTACCGCCAAGGATACGCAGTATTTT
few,TRBV14,NA,TRBJ1-2,13,CASSQALLYGYTF,TGTGCCAGCAGCCAAGCACTCCTCTATGGCTACACCTTC
NA,TRBV2,NA,TRBJ2-3,15,CASSVEGPSTDTQYF,TGTGCCAGCAGTGTCGAGGGACCGAGCACAGATACGCAGTATTTT
once,TRBV29-1,TRBD1,TRBJ2-5,12,CSVRPRGETQYF,TGCAGCGTTAGGCCCAGGGGGGAGACCCAGTACTTC
NA,TRBV4-3,NA,TRBJ1-2,14,CASSQGQTDYGYTF,TGCGCCAGCAGCCAAGGACAAACGGATTATGGCTACACCTTC
NA,TRBV30,NA,TRBJ1-2,10,CAWSEYGYTF,TGTGCCTGGAGTGAATATGGCTACACCTTC
few,TRBV29-1,NA,TRBJ2-5,14,CSVEPHGPGKTQYF,TGCAGCGTTGAACCTCACGGTCCAGGAAAGACCCAGTACTTC
NA,TRBV27,TRBD2,TRBJ2-1,16,CASSSLAGGNYNEQFF,TGTGCCAGCAGTTCGCTAGCGGGGGGTAACTACAATGAGCAGTTCTTC
few,TRBV14,TRBD2,TRBJ2-7,15,CASSLRESGGYEQYF,TGTGCCAGCAGCCTTCGTGAGAGCGGGGGCTACGAGCAGTACTTC
few,TRBV10-2,NA,TRBJ2-1,13,CASSESRYNEQFF,TGCGCCAGCAGTGAGTCAAGGTACAATGAGCAGTTCTTC
few,TRBV6-5,NA,TRBJ2-4,12,CASSYRSGVLSF,TGTGCCAGCAGTTATCGGTCAGGGGTCCTTAGCTTC
few,TRBV29-1,NA,TRBJ2-1,13,CSVVPGEGNEQFF,TGCAGCGTTGTTCCGGGGGAAGGGAATGAGCAGTTCTTC
few,TRBV25-1,TRBD1,TRBJ2-5,13,CASSDRGAETQYF,TGTGCCAGCTCCGACAGGGGTGCCGAGACCCAGTACTTC
once,TRBV20-1,TRBD2,TRBJ2-1,11,CSAATSGVQFF,TGCAGTGCTGCTACTAGCGGTGTGCAGTTCTTC
NA,TRBV30,NA,TRBJ2-7,12,CAGFRTGNEQYF,TGTGCCGGCTTCCGAACAGGGAACGAGCAGTACTTC